This entry concerns a single TCR beta chain. V was shortened by 0 bases and J by 3 bases, with 11 bases between the two germline ends. The CDR3 spans 15 residues. CDR1 and CDR2 (germline): MNHEY, SMNVEV (reference sequence). Irradiated, violet-dye-labeled stimulator cells, roughly 200,000 in number, were plated with roughly 200,000 CFSE-labeled responder cells. At the end of the reaction, proliferating CFSE-low CD3+CD4+ and CD3+CD8+ responders were sorted. This sample was included in a study of graft-versus-host responses after intestinal transplantation. On the study more broadly: The recipients all started with anti-thymocyte globulin induction and then took tacrolimus and steroids for 2 to 3 years. Whole-study results and caveats: GvH clones appeared in recipient marrow, some first in ileum or blood. In patients with graft-donor T cell macrochimerism, allograft graft-versus-host to host-versus-graft clonal ratios were high.

Some clones are missing from TCRdb's copy, which holds only in-frame ones; the method was immunoSEQ multiplex PCR. The data show 8,500 to 11,000 clones, with about 35% seen just once and about 12% held by the top ten. The sequence was obtained from a human patient who received an intestinal transplant. This material consisted of alloreactive CD8+ T cells from a mixed lymphocyte reaction culture, taken before intestinal transplant. Subset specified: CFSE-low proliferating T cells sorted from approximately 6-day pre-transplant mixed lymphocyte reaction (GvH or HvG direction). The chain employs TRBV27 and TRBJ1-2; TRBD1 might be the D (6 bases). The CDR3 DNA reads as TGTGCCAGCAGTTTATCGCCAGGGGCCTACTATGGCTACACCTTC. Translation gives CASSLSPGAYYGYTF.